This section outlines one T cell receptor (beta chain) sequence together with its context. This specimen comes from a study of blood T cell repertoires in COVID-19. Across the whole study: Samples came from the United States, Italy and Spain, spanning acute and convalescent COVID-19. PBMCs, B-cell-depleted T cells, or T cells provided the cDNA or gDNA that made up the material.

The germline V gene encodes CDR1 LGHDT and CDR2 YNNKEL (reference sequence). Trimming removed 7 bases at V and 4 bases at J, with 13 bases between. The CDR3 totals 13 residues. Per the study methods: How many nucleated cells were present was estimated from reference gene primer amplification. Profiling relied on immunoSEQ multiplex PCR, and the TCRdb table lists in-frame clones only, not all of them. That table supplies the V and J calls and clone size; D and trimming were determined from the DNA. This sample has about 250,000 clones, with approximately 89% found just once. The clonotype was recovered from a middle-aged woman who had recovered from COVID-19. The sample was peripheral blood. J is TRBJ1-1 and V is TRBV3-1 (or the pseudogene TRBV3-2), with D perhaps matching TRBD1 (5 bases). CDR3 in DNA: TGTGCCAGCACCCCAAGGCAGGGCACTGAAGCTTTCTTT. This codes for CASTPRQGTEAFF.